The source of this TCR beta chain is a study of regulatory T cells in long-lasting Graves disease. The overall study: Persistent Graves' disease denoted over 5 years of antithyroid drugs plus positive TSH receptor antibodies. Study-level findings and limits: Sharing of public clonotypes was greater in persistent patients (around 3,000) than in new patients (roughly 1,000).

Both iRepertoire HTBI primers and Arm-PCR of CDR3 regions were used to build the TCR beta libraries. How the authors handled the data: Segment identification across samples yielded some 63 TRBV and roughly 15 TRBJ segments. TCRdb analysed the multiplex PCR reads with MiXCR anew, one entry per CDR3 protein. TCRdb assigned the V and J calls; the authors' analysis was not used. The data contain hundreds of thousands of distinct CDR3 sequences, about 30% of them singletons. Indicated time point: persistent/refractory GD, antithyroid drugs over 5 years with positive TRAb. With RNA extracted from PBMCs as input, the TCR library was made. About this clonotype itself: Antigen specificity is unknown.

Sequencing used peripheral blood mononuclear cells (PBMCs), obtained when the disease was refractory, from a patient treated with antithyroid drugs. This clonotype originated in a female donor with Graves disease.

This CDR3 is CASSPDSRPQYF. The CDR3, as DNA: TGTGCCAGCAGTCCGGACAGTAGGCCCCAGTACTTC. The gene calls are TRBV6-1 and TRBJ2-5, with a tentative D call TRBD1 (6 bases). From germline, CDR1 is MNHNS and CDR2 SASEGT. The CDR3 is 12 amino acids. With 5 bases removed from V and 9 bases from J, the gap between germline ends came to 13 bases.